The 5 T cell receptor beta chains given below trace back to one sample, sequenced in a study of blood T cell repertoires in COVID-19 (dated by TCRdb to the early 2020s). The library was generated by the immunoSEQ multiplex PCR assay. Sourced from immuneACCESS, this table was stored by TCRdb with only in-frame sequences that have V and J called. A share of the clones is absent; for the studies checked, an unresolved V gene accounts for under half, and the remainder has no known explanation. This sample has 130,000 to 150,000 clones in its table, and over 80% of those were observed once. Around 11% of the sample goes to the ten largest clones. Sequencing was performed on PBMCs or T cells enriched from blood (not recorded which). Receptors were obtained from a man in his sixties who had recovered from COVID-19.

The chain recombines TRBV4-1 with TRBJ1-3, with no clear D. The CDR3 contains 15 residues. CDR1 MGHRA and CDR2 YSYEKL come from the germline V gene. V gave up 1 base and J gave up 0 bases, with 7 bases separating them. The CDR3 region has the DNA TGCGCCAGCAGCCAAGTTCCAGACTCTGGAAACACCATATATTTT. Translation: CASSQVPDSGNTIYF.

The V and J genes are TRBV28 and TRBJ2-7, with a tentative D call TRBD2 (6 bases). Looked up from germline, CDR1 is MDHEN and CDR2 is SYDVKM. Trimming took 6 bases from V and 2 from J, leaving 14 bases between them. The CDR3 loop spans 14 amino acids. CDR3 residues: CASSTGTFPYEQYF. The DNA for the CDR3 is TGTGCCAGCAGCACCGGGACTTTCCCCTACGAGCAGTACTTC.

This clone came up once. The chain has TRBV13 and TRBJ2-1; TRBD2 matches 12 bases. Trimming cost V 3 bases and J 8 bases; bases outside gene matches: 8. The CDR3 runs to 16 residues. Germline V gives CDR1 PRHDT, CDR2 FYEKMQ (reference sequence). The CDR3, as DNA: TGTGCCAGCAGCTTGCCGACTAGCGGGAGAGTCCATGAGCAGTTCTTC. Translated: CASSLPTSGRVHEQFF.

The table lists this clone with a count of one. This chain connects TRBV12-3 or TRBV12-4 to TRBJ2-7; TRBD2 is a possible D gene (5 bases). The length of the CDR3 is 13 residues. Trimming took off 8 bases at V and 3 bases at J, with 14 bases between the two ends. CDR3 sequence (DNA): TGTGCCAGCGCGTCACTAGAGAACTACGAGCAGTACTTC. This gives the protein CASASLENYEQYF.

J is TRBJ1-1 and V is TRBV28, with D perhaps TRBD1 (6 bases). Germline V CDR1 and CDR2: MDHEN, SYDVKM. Trimming pared 6 bases from V and 1 base from J, leaving 15 bases between. This CDR3 comprises 15 residues. The CDR3 sequence is CASRTGSAGNTEAFF. CDR3 nucleotides: TGTGCCAGCAGAACAGGGTCCGCGGGGAACACTGAAGCTTTCTTT.